Sequencing of this TCR beta chain was carried out in a study of siplizumab effects on memory and regulatory T cells. CDR1 and CDR2 from the germline V gene are LNHDA and SQIVND (reference sequence). The CDR3 sequence is 14 residues long. Between the trimmed V and J ends, which lost 6 bases and 5 bases, there was a span of 14 bases. Per sample, roughly 10^5 TCR templates were assayed. Produced via immunoSEQ multiplex PCR; TCRdb's table is partial and in-frame only. The sample contains tens of thousands of clones, about 90% of which appear only once. This receptor was identified in a human donor in good health. The V gene is TRBV19, the J gene TRBJ2-1, with TRBD2 as a possible D gene (6 bases). The source material was naive CD8+ T cells sorted from blood. CDR3 residues: CASRKPGLHNEQFF. Written as DNA, the CDR3 is TGTGCCAGTAGAAAACCGGGACTCCACAATGAGCAGTTCTTC.